Listed here are 27 T cell receptor beta chains from one sample, sequenced in a study of shared T cell receptors in the human thymus. Sequencing was performed with immunoSEQ multiplex PCR; in TCRdb, only in-frame clones are kept and a portion is missing. The repertoire holds 540,000 or so clones, with about 84% as singletons. These data were also filed under a second study, of human thymus T cells.

The sequencing sample was made of thymocytes. Receptor source: a boy in the first two years of life with a congenital heart defect.

The V gene is TRBV30, the J gene TRBJ2-7; 8 bases are a match to TRBD2. Looked up from germline, CDR1 is GTSNPN and CDR2 is SVGIG (reference sequence). The CDR3 contains 15 residues. Trimming at V came to 4 bases and at J to 3 bases, leaving 11 bases not matched to a gene. The CDR3, as DNA: TGTGCCTGGACCCTAAAGCCTAGCGGGCGCTACGAGCAGTACTTC. This gives the protein CAWTLKPSGRYEQYF.

The chain recombines TRBV28 with TRBJ1-3; TRBD1 is a possible D gene (6 bases). V shed 5 bases and J shed 0 bases, with 14 bases lying between them. Germline CDR1 reads MDHEN; CDR2 reads SYDVKM. This CDR3 comprises 16 residues. The CDR3 is CASSPSTGRSGNTIYF. For the CDR3, the DNA is TGTGCCAGCAGTCCATCGACAGGCCGCTCTGGAAACACCATATATTTT.

The V and J genes are TRBV5-4 and TRBJ2-3, with D uncertain. The V end lost 0 bases, the J end lost 4 bases, and 12 bases lay between the germline ends. Germline values: CDR1 SGHNT, CDR2 YYREEE (reference sequence). The CDR3 contains 15 residues. Here the CDR3 DNA reads TGTGCCAGCAGCTTGGGCCCTACAGTGGCAGATACGCAGTATTTT. It is translated as CASSLGPTVADTQYF.

This clone was observed a handful of times. The genes are TRBV21-1 and TRBJ2-7; the DNA was not used to check the table's D call, TRBD2. TRBV21-1 is a documented pseudogene. CDR3 size: 14 residues. CDR3 nucleotides: TGTGCCAGCAGCACCGGGGAAAATGAGAACGAGCAGTACTTC. As protein: CASSTGENENEQYF.

V usage is TRBV28 and J usage is TRBJ1-1; 7 positions agree with TRBD1. The CDR3 has 15 amino acids. With 3 bases clipped from V and 4 bases from J, the junction kept 8 bases outside the gene matches. In germline, CDR1 is MDHEN, CDR2 SYDVKM. The CDR3 region has the DNA TGTGCCAGCAGTTTGTGCCAGGGGGAGATCACTGAAGCTTTCTTT. This codes for CASSLCQGEITEAFF.

V and J are TRBV18 and TRBJ1-1, with 12 bases matching TRBD1. CDR1 KGHSH and CDR2 LQKENI come from the germline V gene. The CDR3 sequence is 17 residues long. Unmatched junction bases numbered 9, after V lost 6 bases and J lost 1 base. CDR3 in DNA: TGTGCCAGCTCCCGACCGGGACAGGGGGCTGAGAACACTGAAGCTTTCTTT. Protein sequence: CASSRPGQGAENTEAFF.

V and J are TRBV11-3 and TRBJ2-5; 10 bases map to TRBD2. The CDR3 consists of 17 residues. Unmatched junction bases numbered 10, after V lost 2 bases and J lost 4 bases. Germline V CDR1 and CDR2: SGHNT, YENEEA. The chain's CDR3 is CASSLNKREGWRETQYF. CDR3 bases: TGTGCCAGCAGCTTAAACAAGCGGGAGGGCTGGCGAGAGACCCAGTACTTC.

The chain uses TRBV30 and TRBJ2-7; 7 bases align to TRBD2. Germline CDR1 GTSNPN, CDR2 SVGIG (reference sequence). The ends lost 3 bases at V and 7 bases at J; junction bases unmatched: 9. The CDR3 has 13 residues. The CDR3 spells CAWRGRERREQYF. The CDR3 nucleotides are TGTGCCTGGAGAGGGCGGGAGCGTAGAGAGCAGTACTTC.

The V call is TRBV28, the J call TRBJ2-3, with TRBD2 identical over 11 bases. The germline V gene has CDR1 MDHEN and CDR2 SYDVKM. V lost 4 bases and J lost 0; bases outside the gene matches: 12. The CDR3 has 19 residues. CDR3 DNA sequence: TGTGCCAGCAGTTCGGTTATCCGGACTAGCGGGTTTAGCACAGATACGCAGTATTTT. The encoded protein is CASSSVIRTSGFSTDTQYF.

The J gene is TRBJ2-7, the V gene TRBV4-1, with a weak D call TRBD1 (6 bases). Trimming left V 7 bases short and J 0 bases short, with 16 bases between. The CDR3 is made up of 15 amino acids. CDR1 is MGHRA and CDR2 is YSYEKL in the germline V gene. The CDR3, as DNA: TGCGCCAGCACCCCAACAGGGTTACGCTCCTACGAGCAGTACTTC. This encodes CASTPTGLRSYEQYF.

V and J are TRBV5-6 and TRBJ1-2; D possibly corresponds to TRBD1 (5 bases). V lost 2 bases and J 0 bases, leaving 14 bases between the germline ends. This CDR3 is 16 amino acids long. The germline V gene has CDR1 SGHDT and CDR2 YYEEEE. In nucleotides, the CDR3 is TGTGCCAGCAGCTTACCGGGACTCCTTACTAACTATGGCTACACCTTC. Translating it yields CASSLPGLLTNYGYTF.

The genes are TRBV7-9 and TRBJ1-3; D is ambiguous. Germline CDR1 reads SEHNR; CDR2 reads FQNEAQ (reference sequence). V gave up 5 bases and J gave up 3 bases, with 20 bases separating them. The CDR3 has 17 residues. CDR3 amino acids: CASSPNSDHGGGNTIYF. The CDR3 DNA reads TGTGCCAGCAGCCCTAATAGTGATCATGGAGGTGGAAACACCATATATTTT.

The chain has TRBV4-3 and TRBJ2-3; tentative D call: TRBD2 (5 bases). Germline loops: CDR1 LGHNA, CDR2 YSLEER. Deletions cut 4 bases from V and 6 bases from J, with 17 bases between. The CDR3 spans 15 residues. CDR3 DNA sequence: TGCGCCAGCAGCCCGACGGGGTTGAAATTGGATACGCAGTATTTT. It translates to CASSPTGLKLDTQYF.

This chain connects TRBV2 to TRBJ2-1, with 13 bases identical to TRBD2. Trimming took 6 bases from V and 3 from J; bases not matched to a gene: 8. Germline lookup yields CDR1 SNHLY and CDR2 FYNNEI. The length of the CDR3 is 17 residues. The CDR3, as DNA: TGTGCCAGCAGAGGACCCGGACTAGCGGGGGACTACAATGAGCAGTTCTTC. Its translation: CASRGPGLAGDYNEQFF.

The genes are TRBV28 and TRBJ2-7; D might be TRBD2 (7 bases). V lost 6 bases, J lost 1 base, and 10 bases lay in between. The CDR3 contains 13 residues. Germline CDR1 and CDR2: MDHEN and SYDVKM. DNA of the CDR3: TGTGCCAGCAGCAAGGGGGGGTCCTACGAGCAGTACTTC. Protein sequence: CASSKGGSYEQYF.

This chain connects TRBV4-1 to TRBJ2-5; perhaps TRBD1 as D (5 bases). Germline-derived CDR1 and CDR2 are MGHRA and YSYEKL. V was pared by 5 bases and J by 3 bases, with 13 bases between. This CDR3 spans 14 amino acids. In DNA, the CDR3 is TGCGCCAGCAGCGCCAGGGTTGGGGAAGAGACCCAGTACTTC. It specifies CASSARVGEETQYF.

J is TRBJ2-3 and V is TRBV28; 10 nucleotides align to TRBD1. This CDR3 spans 16 amino acids. CDR1 MDHEN and CDR2 SYDVKM come from the germline V gene. V lost 6 bases to trimming and J lost 3 bases; unmatched junction nucleotides: 9. The CDR3 protein is CASSQPSGQGTDTQYF. In DNA form, the CDR3 reads TGTGCCAGCAGCCAACCCTCGGGACAGGGGACAGATACGCAGTATTTT.

This sequence joins TRBV28 and TRBJ2-3; TRBD1 matches 9 bases. V was clipped by 7 bases and J by 6 bases; unmatched bases: 11. The CDR3 is 15 residues long. CDR1 MDHEN and CDR2 SYDVKM come from the germline V gene. In DNA form, the CDR3 reads TGTGCCAGCAACCATAGGGGGACAGGGTCCGATACGCAGTATTTT. Translation gives CASNHRGTGSDTQYF.

This clone has a handful of counts. This chain uses TRBV5-1 with TRBJ2-2; 10 bases are shared with TRBD1. CDR3 length: 16 amino acids. With 3 bases clipped from V and 4 bases from J, the junction kept 6 bases outside the gene matches. Looked up from germline, CDR1 is SGHRS and CDR2 is YFSETQ. CDR3 nucleotide sequence: TGCGCCAGCAGCTCTCCGGGACAGGGGACCACCGGGGAGCTGTTTTTT. Amino acids: CASSSPGQGTTGELFF. Based on the CDR3 plus reference TRBV5-1 and TRBJ2-2, the full variable domain is KAGVTQTPRYLIKTRGQQVTLSCSPISGHRSVSWYQQTPGQGLQFLFEYFSETQRNKGNFPGRFSGRQFSNSRSEMNVSTLELGDSALYLCASSSPGQGTTGELFFGEGSRLTVL.

The V and J genes are TRBV6-1 and TRBJ2-4, with D unresolved. From germline, CDR1 is MNHNS and CDR2 SASEGT. Trimming pared 7 bases from V and 7 bases from J, leaving 8 bases between. CDR3 length equals 11 residues. The CDR3 region has the DNA TGTGCCAGCACCCTACTCAACATTCAGTACTTC. It specifies CASTLLNIQYF.

This clone was counted between two and nine times. The CDR3 bases are TGTGCCAGCACTGAGGAGGTCCACTCCTACGAGCAGTACTTC. Its translation: CASTEEVHSYEQYF. The chain carries TRBV2 and TRBJ2-7, with a tentative D call TRBD2 (5 bases). Trimming removed 7 bases from V and 0 bases from J, with 13 bases in between. Germline V lookup: CDR1 SNHLY, CDR2 FYNNEI. This CDR3 has 14 residues.

The chain employs TRBV4-3 and TRBJ2-5, with 11 bases that match TRBD2. This CDR3 spans 20 amino acids. The germline CDR1 and CDR2 sequences are LGHNA and YSLEER. Unmatched junction bases numbered 15, after V lost 0 bases and J lost 3 bases. As DNA, the CDR3 is TGCGCCAGCAGCCAAGAGGCCGGGACTAGCGGATTCGGGGGGGAAGAGACCCAGTACTTC. Translated, it gives CASSQEAGTSGFGGEETQYF.

The V and J genes are TRBV4-1 and TRBJ2-2; TRBD2 aligns across 12 bases. Germline CDR1 MGHRA, CDR2 YSYEKL. The CDR3 loop spans 22 amino acids. V was clipped by 0 bases and J by 1 base; unmatched bases: 15. CDR3 sequence (DNA): TGCGCCAGCAGCCAAGATTGGGAGGGGCTAGCGGGAGGGCCCGGGAACACCGGGGAGCTGTTTTTT. Translation gives CASSQDWEGLAGGPGNTGELFF.

The chain has TRBV19 and TRBJ2-2; D gene ambiguous. V lost 5 bases and J 7 bases, leaving 8 bases between the germline ends. CDR1 LNHDA and CDR2 SQIVND come from the germline V gene (reference sequence). CDR3 length: 12 amino acids. The CDR3 DNA reads TGTGCCAGTAGTGAGTTAATCGGGGAGCTGTTTTTT. The encoded protein is CASSELIGELFF.

The V call is TRBV28, the J call TRBJ1-4; a weak D match, TRBD1 (6 bases). V was trimmed by 1 base and J by 7 bases, leaving 7 bases between them. This CDR3 region has 13 residues. Germline values: CDR1 MDHEN, CDR2 SYDVKM. The CDR3 region has the DNA TGTGCCAGCAGTTTATACAGGGTTGAAAAACTGTTTTTT. Its translation is CASSLYRVEKLFF.

V gene TRBV5-4 combines with J gene TRBJ2-7, with 9 bases that match TRBD2. The J segment lost 2 bases and the V segment lost 2 bases, leaving 5 bases of the junction unmatched. The CDR3 totals 15 residues. Germline-derived CDR1 and CDR2 are SGHNT and YYREEE (reference sequence). CDR3 sequence (DNA): TGTGCCAGCAGCTTTTTAGCGGGAGTGCCCTACGAGCAGTACTTC. Translated: CASSFLAGVPYEQYF.

The chain links TRBV25-1 to TRBJ2-1, with 14 bases fitting TRBD2. V trimming: 7 bases; J trimming: 5 bases; junction bases outside the gene matches: 7. Germline V CDR1 and CDR2: MGHDK, SYGVNS. The CDR3 is made up of 16 amino acids. This CDR3 reads CASTLSTSGRDNEQFF. The CDR3, as DNA: TGTGCCAGCACCCTCTCGACTAGCGGGAGGGACAATGAGCAGTTCTTC.